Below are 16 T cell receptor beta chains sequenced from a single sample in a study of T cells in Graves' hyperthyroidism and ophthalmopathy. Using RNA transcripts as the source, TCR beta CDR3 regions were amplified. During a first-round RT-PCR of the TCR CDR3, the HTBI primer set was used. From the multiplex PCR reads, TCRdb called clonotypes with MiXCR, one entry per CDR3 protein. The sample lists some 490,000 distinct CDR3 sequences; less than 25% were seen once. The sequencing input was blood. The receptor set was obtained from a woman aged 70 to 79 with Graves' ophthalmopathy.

The CDR3 DNA sequence: TGTGCCAGCAGGCAGCCCTCTCCACCGGTCCTATATTTT. Protein: CASRQPSPPVLYF. This chain joins TRBV28 and TRBJ1-3; D ambiguous. Trimming removed 6 bases at V and 14 bases at J, with 20 bases between. CDR3 size: 13 residues. Per the germline V gene, CDR1 is MDHEN and CDR2 is SYDVKM. The whole variable domain, remainder taken from reference TRBV28 and TRBJ1-3, is DVKVTQSSRYLVKRTGEKVFLECVQDMDHENMFWYRQDPGLGLRLIYFSYDVKMKEKGDIPEGYSVSREKKERFSLILESASTNQTSMYLCASRQPSPPVLYFGEGSWLTVV.

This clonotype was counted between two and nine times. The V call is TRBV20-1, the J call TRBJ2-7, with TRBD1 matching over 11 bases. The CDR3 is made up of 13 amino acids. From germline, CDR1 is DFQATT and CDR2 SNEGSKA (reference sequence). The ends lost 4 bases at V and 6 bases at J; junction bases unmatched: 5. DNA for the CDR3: TGCAGTGCTATACGGACAGGGGGCGCCGAGCAGTACTTC. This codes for CSAIRTGGAEQYF.

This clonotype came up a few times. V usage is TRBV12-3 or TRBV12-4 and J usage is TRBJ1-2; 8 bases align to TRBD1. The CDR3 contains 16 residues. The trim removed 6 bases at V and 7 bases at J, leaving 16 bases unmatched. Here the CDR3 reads CASSPRQGRSNGGYTF. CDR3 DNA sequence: TGTGCCAGCAGCCCGAGACAGGGGCGCTCAAATGGTGGCTACACCTTC.

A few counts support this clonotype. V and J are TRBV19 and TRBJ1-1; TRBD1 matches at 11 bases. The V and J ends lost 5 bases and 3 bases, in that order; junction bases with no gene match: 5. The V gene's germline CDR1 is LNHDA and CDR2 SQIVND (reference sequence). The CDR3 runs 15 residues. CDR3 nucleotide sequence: TGTGCCAGTAGTTCGGACAGGGGGCGATACACTGAAGCTTTCTTT. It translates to CASSSDRGRYTEAFF. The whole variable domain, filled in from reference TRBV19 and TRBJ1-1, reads DGGITQSPKYLFRKEGQNVTLSCEQNLNHDAMYWYRQDPGQGLRLIYYSQIVNDFQKGDIAEGYSVSREKKESFPLTVTSAQKNPTAFYLCASSSDRGRYTEAFFGQGTRLTVV.

CDR3 sequence reads: CASSMPGQGRTNTEAFF. DNA for the CDR3: TGTGCCAGTAGTATGCCTGGACAGGGGCGAACTAACACTGAAGCTTTCTTT. The J gene is TRBJ1-1, the V gene TRBV19; 9 nucleotides match TRBD1. Germline V lookup: CDR1 LNHDA, CDR2 SQIVND (reference sequence). J was trimmed by 2 bases and V by 3 bases; bases with no gene match: 10. There are 17 residues in the CDR3. Looking up the rest from reference TRBV19 and TRBJ1-1 gives the full variable domain: DGGITQSPKYLFRKEGQNVTLSCEQNLNHDAMYWYRQDPGQGLRLIYYSQIVNDFQKGDIAEGYSVSREKKESFPLTVTSAQKNPTAFYLCASSMPGQGRTNTEAFFGQGTRLTVV.

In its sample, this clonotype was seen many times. The DNA of the CDR3 is TGTGCCAGCAGTGAGCGCAGGGTCTCAGATACGCAGTATTTT. Protein: CASSERRVSDTQYF. V usage is TRBV2 and J usage is TRBJ2-3; perhaps TRBD1 as D (5 bases). Germline loops: CDR1 SNHLY, CDR2 FYNNEI. The V and J ends lost 3 bases and 4 bases respectively, with 11 bases between them. The CDR3 runs to 14 residues.

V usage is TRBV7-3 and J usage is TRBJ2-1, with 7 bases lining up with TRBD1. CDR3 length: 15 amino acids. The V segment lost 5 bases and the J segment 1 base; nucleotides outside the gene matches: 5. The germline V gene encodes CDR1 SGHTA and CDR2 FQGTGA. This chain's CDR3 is CASSPPGGSYNEQFF. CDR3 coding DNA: TGTGCCAGCAGCCCGCCAGGGGGTTCCTACAATGAGCAGTTCTTC. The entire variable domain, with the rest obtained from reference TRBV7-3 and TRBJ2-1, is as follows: GAGVSQTPSNKVTEKGKYVELRCDPISGHTALYWYRQSLGQGPEFLIYFQGTGAADDSGLPNDRFFAVRPEGSVSTLKIQRTERGDSAVYLCASSPPGGSYNEQFFGPGTRLTVL.

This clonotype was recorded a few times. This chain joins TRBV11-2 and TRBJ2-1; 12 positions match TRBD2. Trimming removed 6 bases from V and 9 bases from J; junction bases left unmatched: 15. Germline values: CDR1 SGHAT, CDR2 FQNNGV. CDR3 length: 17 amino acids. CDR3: CASRNPWTSGTQGEQFF. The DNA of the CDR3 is TGTGCCAGCAGGAACCCTTGGACTAGCGGGACGCAGGGTGAGCAGTTCTTC.

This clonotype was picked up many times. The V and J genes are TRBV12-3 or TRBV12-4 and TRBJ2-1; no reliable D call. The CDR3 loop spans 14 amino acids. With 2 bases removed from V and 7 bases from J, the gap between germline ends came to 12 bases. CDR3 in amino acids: CASSLNARHNEQFF. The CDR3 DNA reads TGTGCCAGCAGTTTAAATGCTAGACATAATGAGCAGTTCTTC.

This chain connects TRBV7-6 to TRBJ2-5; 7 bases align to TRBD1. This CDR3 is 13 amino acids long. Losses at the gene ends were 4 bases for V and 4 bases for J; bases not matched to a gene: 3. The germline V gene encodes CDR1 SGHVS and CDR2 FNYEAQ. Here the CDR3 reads CASSSHRGETQYF. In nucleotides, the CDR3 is TGTGCCAGCAGCTCTCACAGGGGAGAGACCCAGTACTTC.

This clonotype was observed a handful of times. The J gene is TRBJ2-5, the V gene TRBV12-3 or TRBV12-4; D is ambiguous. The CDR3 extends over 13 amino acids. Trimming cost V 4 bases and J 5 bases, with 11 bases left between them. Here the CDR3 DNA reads TGTGCCAGCAGTTCTTACTCTGGGGAGACCCAGTACTTC. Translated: CASSSYSGETQYF.

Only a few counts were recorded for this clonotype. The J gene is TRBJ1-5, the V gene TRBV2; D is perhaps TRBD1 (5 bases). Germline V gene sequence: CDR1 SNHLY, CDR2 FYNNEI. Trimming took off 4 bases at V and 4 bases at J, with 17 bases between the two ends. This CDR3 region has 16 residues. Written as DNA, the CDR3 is TGTGCCAGCAGTGTCCTAAACCGGGACCCTAATCAGCCCCAGCATTTT. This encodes CASSVLNRDPNQPQHF.

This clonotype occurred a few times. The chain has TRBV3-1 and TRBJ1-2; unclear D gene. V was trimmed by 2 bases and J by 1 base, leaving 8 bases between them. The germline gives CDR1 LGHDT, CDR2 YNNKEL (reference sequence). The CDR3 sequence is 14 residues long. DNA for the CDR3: TGTGCCAGCAGCCAATACACCATTAACTATGGCTACACCTTC. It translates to CASSQYTINYGYTF.

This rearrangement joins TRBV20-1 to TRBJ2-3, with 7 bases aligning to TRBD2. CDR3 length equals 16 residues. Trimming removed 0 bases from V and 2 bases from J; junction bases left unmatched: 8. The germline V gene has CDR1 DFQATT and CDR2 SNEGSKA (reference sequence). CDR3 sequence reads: CSARDFGAGITDTQYF. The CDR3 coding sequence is TGCAGTGCTAGAGATTTTGGAGCGGGGATCACAGATACGCAGTATTTT.

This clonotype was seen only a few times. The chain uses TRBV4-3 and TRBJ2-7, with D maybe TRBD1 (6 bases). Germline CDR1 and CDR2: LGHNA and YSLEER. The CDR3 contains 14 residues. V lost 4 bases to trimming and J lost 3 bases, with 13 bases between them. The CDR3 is CASSLTLQGYEQYF. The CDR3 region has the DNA TGCGCCAGCAGCCTGACTCTACAGGGCTACGAGCAGTACTTC.

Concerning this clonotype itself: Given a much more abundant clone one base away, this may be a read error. The CDR3 nucleotides are TGTGCCGGCAGTGAACTAGACCCGCCAAAAGAGACCCAGTACTTC. It translates to CAGSELDPPKETQYF. This chain uses TRBV2 with TRBJ2-5; D might be TRBD2 (5 bases). Per germline, CDR1 SNHLY and CDR2 FYNNEI. This CDR3 region has 15 residues. Drawing the rest from reference TRBV2 and TRBJ2-5, the complete variable domain is EPEVTQTPSHQVTQMGQEVILRCVPISNHLYFYWYRQILGQKVEFLVSFYNNEISEKSEIFDDQFSVERPDGSNFTLKIRSTKLEDSAMYFCAGSELDPPKETQYFGPGTRLLVL.